These 27 T cell receptor beta chains came from one sample sequenced in a study of shared clonotypes between healthy human individuals. Only in-frame clones appear in the TCRdb table, and some are missing; sequencing was by immunoSEQ multiplex PCR. The table includes roughly 1,500,000 clones, 97% to 99% detected once. Sequencing input: naive CD4+ T cells sorted from blood. Indicated subset: CD45RA+ positively selected. The receptors were gathered from a man aged 25 to 45 in good health.

To note about this clone: Other nucleotide sequences in the sample specify the same CDR3. The chain links TRBV5-1 to TRBJ2-3, with TRBD2 identical over 12 bases. V lost 0 bases and J lost 4; bases outside the gene matches: 3. From germline, CDR1 is SGHRS and CDR2 YFSETQ. The CDR3 has 16 amino acids. The CDR3, as DNA: TGCGCCAGCAGCTTGGGACTAGCGGGAGTATCAGATACGCAGTATTTT. Its translation is CASSLGLAGVSDTQYF. Filled out from reference TRBV5-1 and TRBJ2-3, the complete variable domain reads KAGVTQTPRYLIKTRGQQVTLSCSPISGHRSVSWYQQTPGQGLQFLFEYFSETQRNKGNFPGRFSGRQFSNSRSEMNVSTLELGDSALYLCASSLGLAGVSDTQYFGPGTRLTVL.

Details on this clone: In the same sample, other DNA sequences code for this CDR3. This sequence joins TRBV9 and TRBJ2-1; D is unresolved. Deletions cut 0 bases from V and 7 bases from J, with 5 bases between. The CDR3 length is 12 residues. Germline values: CDR1 SGDLS, CDR2 YYNGEE. CDR3 sequence reads: CASSVDYNEQFF. CDR3 DNA sequence: TGTGCCAGCAGCGTAGATTATAATGAGCAGTTCTTC.

The rearrangement links TRBV5-1 to TRBJ2-7; D call uncertain. Trimming stripped 3 bases from V and 3 bases from J, with 7 bases between. The CDR3 is 12 residues long. Germline lookup yields CDR1 SGHRS and CDR2 YFSETQ. Here the CDR3 DNA reads TGCGCCAGCAGCTCAGCACTCTACGAGCAGTACTTC. Amino acids: CASSSALYEQYF.

A word on this clone: One base away lies a much larger clone, so this may be a sequencing read error. Other DNA sequences in the sample encode the same CDR3. The chain carries TRBV2 and TRBJ2-5; D is unclear. Trimming pared 6 bases from V and 1 base from J, leaving 3 bases between. The germline V gene has CDR1 SNHLY and CDR2 FYNNEI. This CDR3 contains 11 residues. CDR3 region: CASSFQETQYF. In nucleotides, the CDR3 is TGTGCCAGCAGCTTCCAAGAGACCCAGTACTTC.

This chain joins TRBV7-9 and TRBJ2-3, with 9 bases matching TRBD2. The V gene's germline CDR1 is SEHNR and CDR2 FQNEAQ (reference sequence). This CDR3 comprises 18 residues. V was clipped by 3 bases and J by 3 bases; unmatched bases: 13. The DNA of the CDR3 is TGTGCCAGCAGCTTTTCGGTCGGTAGCGGGAGAGGTACAGATACGCAGTATTTT. It codes for CASSFSVGSGRGTDTQYF.

V gene TRBV28 combines with J gene TRBJ2-5; D may correspond to TRBD1 or TRBD2 (6 bases each). V was shortened by 2 bases and J by 7 bases, with 17 bases between the two germline ends. Germline-derived CDR1 and CDR2 are MDHEN and SYDVKM. The CDR3 consists of 15 residues. CDR3 loop: CASSLGGQASRTQYF. CDR3 coding DNA: TGTGCCAGCAGTTTAGGGGGGCAGGCAAGCCGGACCCAGTACTTC.

The V gene is TRBV11-2, the J gene TRBJ1-1; tentatively, D is TRBD1 (6 bases). This CDR3 has 14 amino acids. The germline CDR1 and CDR2 sequences are SGHAT and FQNNGV. V was clipped by 4 bases and J by 4 bases, with 13 bases between them. In nucleotides, the CDR3 is TGTGCCAGCAGCTCCGGTAGGACAGTCACTGAAGCTTTCTTT. Translating it yields CASSSGRTVTEAFF.

The chain recombines TRBV2 with TRBJ1-1, with no clear D. V lost 4 bases and J 2 bases, leaving 14 bases between the germline ends. The CDR3 is 15 amino acids. The germline CDR1 and CDR2 sequences are SNHLY and FYNNEI. CDR3 DNA: TGTGCCAGCAGTGGTTATTCCGTGACAAACACTGAAGCTTTCTTT. Residues: CASSGYSVTNTEAFF. Complete variable domain (other parts from reference TRBV2 and TRBJ1-1): EPEVTQTPSHQVTQMGQEVILRCVPISNHLYFYWYRQILGQKVEFLVSFYNNEISEKSEIFDDQFSVERPDGSNFTLKIRSTKLEDSAMYFCASSGYSVTNTEAFFGQGTRLTVV.

The chain carries TRBV11-3 and TRBJ2-1; a weak D match, TRBD1 (5 bases). Trimming took off 3 bases at V and 4 bases at J, with 13 bases between the two ends. Germline V gene data show CDR1 as SGHNT and CDR2 as YENEEA. The CDR3 is 15 residues long. CDR3 residues: CASSFGQGEYNEQFF. Here the CDR3 DNA reads TGTGCCAGCAGCTTCGGGCAGGGCGAGTACAATGAGCAGTTCTTC. Combining the CDR3 with reference TRBV11-3 and TRBJ2-1 gives the whole variable domain EAGVVQSPRYKIIEKKQPVAFWCNPISGHNTLYWYLQNLGQGPELLIRYENEEAVDDSQLPKDRFSAERLKGVDSTLKIQPAELGDSAVYLCASSFGQGEYNEQFFGPGTRLTVL.

V usage is TRBV11-2 and J usage is TRBJ2-5; possible D gene TRBD1, 6 bases. This CDR3 is 14 amino acids long. Germline CDR1 reads SGHAT; CDR2 reads FQNNGV. Trimming pared 5 bases from V and 5 bases from J, leaving 15 bases between. This CDR3 reads CASSPGAPGETQYF. For the CDR3, the DNA is TGTGCCAGCAGCCCAGGGGCCCCTGGGGAGACCCAGTACTTC. The variable domain in full, with the rest retrieved from reference TRBV11-2 and TRBJ2-5, is EAGVAQSPRYKIIEKRQSVAFWCNPISGHATLYWYQQILGQGPKLLIQFQNNGVVDDSQLPKDRFSAERLKGVDSTLKIQPAKLEDSAVYLCASSPGAPGETQYFGPGTRLLVL.

This chain connects TRBV14 to TRBJ2-2; D perhaps matches TRBD2 (5 bases). Germline V CDR1 and CDR2: SGHDN, FVKESK. There are 14 residues in the CDR3. V shed 0 bases and J shed 5 bases, with 7 bases lying between them. The CDR3 loop is CASSQDLATGELFF. CDR3 bases: TGTGCCAGCAGCCAAGATCTAGCAACCGGGGAGCTGTTTTTT.

The chain is built from TRBV27 and TRBJ2-3; D remains ambiguous. Trimming removed 7 bases from V and 0 bases from J, with 14 bases in between. Germline CDR1 reads MNHEY; CDR2 reads SMNVEV (reference sequence). CDR3 size: 15 residues. Here the CDR3 reads CASTAGRSSTDTQYF. In nucleotides, the CDR3 is TGTGCCAGCACTGCTGGGCGTTCTAGCACAGATACGCAGTATTTT.

This chain uses TRBV15 with TRBJ1-5, with 10 bases matching TRBD1. CDR1 and CDR2 (germline): LNHNV, YYDKDF (reference sequence). This CDR3 spans 15 amino acids. CDR3 sequence: CVPTRTGGKVQPQHF. CDR3 nucleotides: TGTGTGCCCACTCGGACAGGGGGAAAGGTGCAGCCCCAGCATTTT.

The chain has TRBV7-2 and TRBJ2-4; TRBD2 aligns across 9 bases. V was clipped by 5 bases and J by 9 bases; unmatched bases: 11. CDR3 size: 15 residues. Germline-derived CDR1 and CDR2 are SGHTA and FQGNSA. In DNA, the CDR3 is TGTGCCAGCAGCGAGGCGGGACTAGCAAGTGGCATTCAGTACTTC. Protein: CASSEAGLASGIQYF.

The chain's CDR3 is CASSPGGALNEQFF. In nucleotides, the CDR3 is TGCGCCAGCAGTCCGGGAGGGGCATTGAATGAGCAGTTCTTC. The chain recombines TRBV10-2 with TRBJ2-1, with TRBD2 matching 8 bases. Looked up from germline, CDR1 is WSHSY and CDR2 is SAAADI. V lost 5 bases and J lost 7; bases outside the gene matches: 7. The CDR3 has 14 residues.

The V call is TRBV5-1, the J call TRBJ1-4; weak D call: TRBD1 (5 bases). Germline CDR1 is SGHRS and CDR2 is YFSETQ. V lost 1 base, J lost 10 bases, and 17 bases lay in between. The CDR3 covers 15 residues. CDR3 DNA sequence: TGCGCCAGCAGCTTGAGGGGACTCCGGGATGGAAAACTGTTTTTT. Translation gives CASSLRGLRDGKLFF.

As concerns this clone: In the same sample, other DNA sequences code for this CDR3. This sequence joins TRBV5-1 and TRBJ2-2; weak D call: TRBD2 (6 bases). Trimming took 0 bases from V and 0 from J, leaving 9 bases between them. CDR3 length equals 16 residues. From germline, CDR1 is SGHRS and CDR2 YFSETQ. CDR3 amino acids: CASSLVASANTGELFF. The CDR3 nucleotides read TGCGCCAGCAGCTTGGTGGCTAGCGCGAACACCGGGGAGCTGTTTTTT.

J is TRBJ2-5 and V is TRBV6-5, with D unresolved. Looked up from germline, CDR1 is MNHEY and CDR2 is SVGAGI. This CDR3 region has 12 residues. V was pared by 5 bases and J by 6 bases, with 10 bases between. The CDR3 DNA sequence: TGTGCCAGCAGTCACGGAAGGAAGACCCAGTACTTC. Residues: CASSHGRKTQYF.

The rearrangement uses TRBV9 and TRBJ2-2, with D maybe TRBD2 (6 bases). The CDR3 runs 15 residues. Germline V gene data show CDR1 as SGDLS and CDR2 as YYNGEE. V was pared by 2 bases and J by 3 bases, with 11 bases between. As DNA, the CDR3 is TGTGCCAGCAGCGTGGCGGGAAAGGACACCGGGGAGCTGTTTTTT. The encoded protein is CASSVAGKDTGELFF.

V gene TRBV11-2 combines with J gene TRBJ1-1; the match to TRBD1 covers 7 bases. CDR1 is SGHAT, CDR2 FQNNGV, per germline. The trim removed 9 bases at V and 2 bases at J, leaving 6 bases unmatched. The CDR3 loop spans 13 amino acids. CDR3 DNA: TGTGCCAGTTCACAGGGGCCCAACACTGAAGCTTTCTTT. As protein: CASSQGPNTEAFF.

The chain is built from TRBV19 and TRBJ1-3; D is unresolved. V lost 8 bases, J lost 3 bases, and 14 bases lay in between. CDR3 length: 14 amino acids. Per germline, CDR1 LNHDA and CDR2 SQIVND (reference sequence). CDR3 sequence reads: CASVSTGGGNTIYF. CDR3 nucleotide sequence: TGTGCCAGTGTTTCGACCGGCGGTGGAAACACCATATATTTT. Looking up the rest from reference TRBV19 and TRBJ1-3 gives the full variable domain: DGGITQSPKYLFRKEGQNVTLSCEQNLNHDAMYWYRQDPGQGLRLIYYSQIVNDFQKGDIAEGYSVSREKKESFPLTVTSAQKNPTAFYLCASVSTGGGNTIYFGEGSWLTVV.

V is TRBV7-9 and J is TRBJ2-3; D is unresolved. Trimming shortened V by 1 base and J by 2 bases, and 4 bases separated the two germline ends. Germline loops: CDR1 SEHNR, CDR2 FQNEAQ (reference sequence). CDR3 size: 13 residues. The CDR3 nucleotides read TGTGCCAGCAGCTTAGGACTCACAGATACGCAGTATTTT. It specifies CASSLGLTDTQYF.

The chain recombines TRBV7-8 with TRBJ1-1; the D is unclear. V lost 1 base to trimming and J lost 1 base, with 13 bases between them. Per the germline V gene, CDR1 is SGHVS and CDR2 is FQNEAQ. The CDR3 covers 16 residues. In nucleotides, the CDR3 is TGTGCCAGCAGCTTAGAACCTCAGAGGGCGAACACTGAAGCTTTCTTT. Its protein is CASSLEPQRANTEAFF.

This chain joins TRBV10-3 and TRBJ1-1; D not certain. The germline V gene has CDR1 ENHRY and CDR2 SYGVKD. The CDR3 extends over 12 amino acids. Trimming removed 3 bases at V and 4 bases at J, with 6 bases between. The CDR3 region is CAISEKSTEAFF. The CDR3 DNA follows: TGTGCCATCAGTGAAAAGAGCACTGAAGCTTTCTTT.

The sample holds one count of this clone. This chain uses TRBV28 with TRBJ1-5; D uncertain. Germline values: CDR1 MDHEN, CDR2 SYDVKM. V was pared by 3 bases and J by 13 bases, with 10 bases between. CDR3 length: 11 residues. DNA for the CDR3: TGTGCCAGCAGTTTCAGTGCCACTCAGCATTTT. Amino acid sequence: CASSFSATQHF.

The table lists this clone with a count of one. In DNA, the CDR3 is TGTGCCAGCAGCCAATCATTCAGGTCAGCAACTAATGAAAAACTGTTTTTT. As protein: CASSQSFRSATNEKLFF. This chain links TRBV16 with TRBJ1-4, with unresolved D. Germline CDR1 reads KGHSY; CDR2 reads FQNENV. V was pared by 0 bases and J by 0 bases, with 11 bases between. The CDR3 contains 17 residues.

The rearrangement links TRBV28 to TRBJ1-4; D perhaps matches TRBD1 (6 bases). This CDR3 is 16 amino acids long. Trimming shortened V by 6 bases and J by 8 bases, and 22 bases separated the two germline ends. Looked up from germline, CDR1 is MDHEN and CDR2 is SYDVKM. This chain's CDR3 is CASSYNRRTEREKLFF. DNA of the CDR3: TGTGCCAGCAGCTACAACCGGAGGACAGAGAGAGAAAAACTGTTTTTT.